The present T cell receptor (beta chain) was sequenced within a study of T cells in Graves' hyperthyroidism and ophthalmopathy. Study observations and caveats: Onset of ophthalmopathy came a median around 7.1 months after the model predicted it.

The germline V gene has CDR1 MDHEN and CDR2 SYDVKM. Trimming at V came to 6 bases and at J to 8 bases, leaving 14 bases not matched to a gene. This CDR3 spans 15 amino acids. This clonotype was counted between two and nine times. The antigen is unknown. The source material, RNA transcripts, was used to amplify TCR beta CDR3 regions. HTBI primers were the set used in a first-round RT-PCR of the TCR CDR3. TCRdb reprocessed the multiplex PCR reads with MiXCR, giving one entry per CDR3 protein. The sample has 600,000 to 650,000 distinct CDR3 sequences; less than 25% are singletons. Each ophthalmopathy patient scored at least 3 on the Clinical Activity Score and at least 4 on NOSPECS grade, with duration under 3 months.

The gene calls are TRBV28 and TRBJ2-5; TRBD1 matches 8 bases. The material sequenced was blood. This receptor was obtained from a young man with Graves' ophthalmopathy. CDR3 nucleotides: TGTGCCAGCAGAGAGGGACAGGCGCCCTCGAGAACCCAGTACTTC. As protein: CASREGQAPSRTQYF.